Listed below are T cell receptor beta chains from one sample, sequenced in a study of T cells after yellow fever vaccination. One entry per CDR3 protein, called by TCRdb with MiXCR from the 5' RACE reads. The data hold over 300,000 distinct CDR3 sequences, with about 6.6% observed a single time. The sequences come from PBMCs, collected 45 days after the first yellow fever vaccination. All receptors come from a man between 18 and 35 years old who received the YFV17D yellow fever vaccine. Each CDR3 is given with its conserved first and last residue. A D gene is named only where the DNA matches it firmly. Clone size appears in some rows only: once, few, many, or a class for an expanded clone.

V: TRBV6-5; length: 15; size: few; J: TRBJ2-3; D: -; CDR3: CASSYSAGQVDTQYF; DNA: TGTGCCAGCAGTTACTCGGCGGGCCAGGTAGATACGCAGTATTTT
V: TRBV7-2; length: 14; size: few; J: TRBJ2-7; D: -; CDR3: CASSPTWTAYEQYF; DNA: TGTGCCAGCAGCCCGACCTGGACAGCCTACGAGCAGTACTTC
V: TRBV7-2; length: 15; size: -; J: TRBJ2-3; D: TRBD2; CDR3: CASSLGGLAPYTQYF; DNA: TGTGCCAGCAGCTTGGGTGGACTAGCCCCGTATACGCAGTATTTT
V: TRBV5-4; length: 14; size: -; J: TRBJ2-1; D: -; CDR3: CASSLGARGAEQFF; DNA: TGTGCCAGCAGCTTGGGGGCCAGGGGCGCTGAGCAGTTCTTC
V: TRBV18; length: 14; size: -; J: TRBJ2-3; D: -; CDR3: CASSPGVAADTQYF; DNA: TGTGCCAGCTCACCAGGTGTAGCCGCAGATACGCAGTATTTT
V: TRBV3-1; length: 13; size: few; J: TRBJ2-1; D: -; CDR3: CASSQVRGFAEFF; DNA: TGTGCCAGCAGCCAAGTACGAGGGTTTGCGGAGTTCTTC
V: TRBV12-3/TRBV12-4; length: 15; size: many; J: TRBJ2-1; D: -; CDR3: CASSFVGYSYNEQFF; DNA: TGTGCCAGCAGTTTCGTGGGATATTCCTACAATGAGCAGTTCTTC
V: TRBV9; length: 13; size: few; J: TRBJ1-5; D: -; CDR3: CASSVQGHQPQHF; DNA: TGTGCCAGCAGCGTCCAGGGGCATCAGCCCCAGCATTTT
V: TRBV30; length: 11; size: many; J: TRBJ2-7; D: -; CDR3: CAWSDSYEQYF; DNA: TGTGCCTGGAGTGACTCCTACGAGCAGTACTTC
V: TRBV5-1; length: 15; size: many; J: TRBJ2-2; D: -; CDR3: CASSLDPGLAGELFF; DNA: TGCGCCAGCAGCTTGGACCCGGGATTGGCCGGGGAGCTGTTTTTT
V: TRBV5-1; length: 14; size: many; J: TRBJ1-1; D: -; CDR3: CASSNGAMNTEAFF; DNA: TGCGCCAGCAGCAACGGGGCTATGAACACTGAAGCTTTCTTT
V: TRBV6-4; length: 13; size: many; J: TRBJ2-3; D: -; CDR3: CASSYGTTDTQYF; DNA: TGTGCCAGCAGCTATGGAACCACAGATACGCAGTATTTT
V: TRBV28; length: 11; size: many; J: TRBJ2-3; D: -; CDR3: CATLRADTQYF; DNA: TGTGCCACCTTACGCGCAGATACGCAGTATTTT
V: TRBV5-5; length: 15; size: -; J: TRBJ2-2; D: -; CDR3: CASSLRFANTGELFF; DNA: TGTGCCAGCAGTCTCAGGTTCGCGAACACCGGGGAGCTGTTTTTT
V: TRBV7-3; length: 18; size: -; J: TRBJ2-3; D: -; CDR3: CASSLGSSADGVSDTQYF; DNA: TGTGCCAGCAGCTTAGGATCCAGCGCCGACGGAGTATCAGATACGCAGTATTTT
V: TRBV5-1; length: 14; size: -; J: TRBJ2-2; D: -; CDR3: CASSGPDWSGELFF; DNA: TGCGCCAGCAGCGGACCGGACTGGTCTGGGGAGCTGTTTTTT
V: TRBV3-1; length: 13; size: few; J: TRBJ1-1; D: -; CDR3: CASSQDTYTEAFF; DNA: TGTGCCAGCAGCCAAGACACCTACACTGAAGCTTTCTTT
V: TRBV20-1; length: 13; size: -; J: TRBJ1-2; D: TRBD1; CDR3: CSARGRTGEGYTF; DNA: TGCAGTGCTAGGGGCCGGACAGGGGAGGGCTACACCTTC
V: TRBV2; length: 13; size: -; J: TRBJ1-2; D: -; CDR3: CASSLQELLGYTF; DNA: TGTGCCAGCAGTTTACAAGAGCTTCTGGGCTACACCTTC
V: TRBV7-9; length: 15; size: -; J: TRBJ2-3; D: TRBD2; CDR3: CASSLQAGGGDTQYF; DNA: TGTGCCAGCAGCTTACAGGCGGGGGGAGGAGATACGCAGTATTTT
V: TRBV7-2; length: 16; size: few; J: TRBJ2-1; D: TRBD2; CDR3: CASSQGFSGGLNEQFF; DNA: TGTGCCAGCAGCCAGGGGTTTAGCGGGGGGCTCAATGAGCAGTTCTTC
V: TRBV12-3/TRBV12-4; length: 13; size: -; J: TRBJ1-2; D: -; CDR3: CASSFGPGIGYTF; DNA: TGTGCCAGCAGTTTCGGCCCGGGGATTGGCTACACCTTC
V: TRBV19; length: 16; size: many; J: TRBJ2-3; D: -; CDR3: CASKSGGRRTYDTQYF; DNA: TGTGCCAGTAAGTCAGGTGGCAGGCGCACATATGATACGCAGTATTTT
V: TRBV5-1; length: 14; size: few; J: TRBJ2-7; D: -; CDR3: CASSLEGTSYEQYF; DNA: TGCGCCAGCAGCTTGGAGGGGACGTCCTACGAGCAGTACTTC
V: TRBV6-5; length: 16; size: -; J: TRBJ1-1; D: -; CDR3: CASSYSPTTGDTEAFF; DNA: TGTGCCAGCAGTTACTCCCCGACAACCGGGGACACTGAAGCTTTCTTT
V: TRBV29-1; length: 13; size: few; J: TRBJ1-1; D: TRBD1; CDR3: CSVTGQGRTEAFF; DNA: TGCAGCGTTACGGGACAGGGACGCACTGAAGCTTTCTTT
V: TRBV6-4; length: 16; size: -; J: TRBJ2-3; D: TRBD2; CDR3: CASRGLAGGLSGTQYF; DNA: TGTGCCAGCAGGGGACTAGCGGGGGGTTTGAGTGGCACGCAGTATTTT
V: TRBV20-1; length: 13; size: few; J: TRBJ1-4; D: -; CDR3: CSAREGWDEKLFF; DNA: TGCAGTGCTAGAGAAGGGTGGGATGAAAAACTGTTTTTT
V: TRBV7-2; length: 15; size: -; J: TRBJ1-6; D: -; CDR3: CASSNAGTAGSPLHF; DNA: TGTGCCAGCAGCAACGCCGGGACGGCAGGTTCACCCCTCCACTTT
V: TRBV7-8; length: 17; size: -; J: TRBJ2-4; D: TRBD1; CDR3: CASSPTRGGQGANIQYF; DNA: TGTGCCAGCAGCCCAACCCGGGGCGGACAGGGGGCTAACATTCAGTACTTC
V: TRBV5-1; length: 16; size: many; J: TRBJ2-3; D: TRBD2; CDR3: CASSFVVGGASNTQYF; DNA: TGCGCCAGCAGCTTTGTAGTCGGGGGGGCATCAAATACGCAGTATTTT
V: TRBV15; length: 14; size: -; J: TRBJ2-1; D: TRBD1; CDR3: CATSRGTGDNEQFF; DNA: TGTGCCACCAGCAGAGGAACAGGGGACAATGAGCAGTTCTTC
V: TRBV6-5; length: 15; size: -; J: TRBJ2-6; D: -; CDR3: CASSYAGNPLPVLTF; DNA: TGTGCCAGCAGTTACGCTGGGAACCCCCTTCCCGTCCTGACTTTC
V: TRBV29-1; length: 13; size: few; J: TRBJ2-6; D: -; CDR3: CSAYFAGANVLTF; DNA: TGCAGCGCCTATTTCGCCGGGGCCAACGTCCTGACTTTC
V: TRBV5-1; length: 14; size: many; J: TRBJ2-1; D: -; CDR3: CASSEDASYNEQFF; DNA: TGCGCCAGCAGCGAAGATGCCTCCTACAATGAGCAGTTCTTC
V: TRBV25-1; length: 13; size: -; J: TRBJ2-1; D: -; CDR3: CASRGGAWNEQFF; DNA: TGTGCCAGCAGGGGGGGCGCTTGGAATGAGCAGTTCTTC
V: TRBV7-8; length: 13; size: -; J: TRBJ2-3; D: -; CDR3: CASSVGWPDTQYF; DNA: TGTGCCAGCTCGGTAGGGTGGCCAGATACGCAGTATTTT
V: TRBV24-1; length: 16; size: -; J: TRBJ2-1; D: -; CDR3: CATSDHDSSSYNEQFF; DNA: TGTGCCACCAGTGACCATGACTCAAGCTCCTACAATGAGCAGTTCTTC
V: TRBV7-2; length: 14; size: few; J: TRBJ2-5; D: TRBD2; CDR3: CASSWGEGLGTQYF; DNA: TGTGCCAGCAGCTGGGGGGAGGGATTGGGGACCCAGTACTTC
V: TRBV29-1; length: 16; size: many; J: TRBJ2-1; D: TRBD2; CDR3: CSVEDRGGAYYNEQFF; DNA: TGCAGCGTTGAAGATCGGGGGGGGGCCTACTACAATGAGCAGTTCTTC
V: TRBV7-2; length: 18; size: -; J: TRBJ2-3; D: -; CDR3: CASSILASPPTSTDTQYF; DNA: TGTGCCAGCAGCATTCTAGCGAGCCCCCCTACATCCACAGATACGCAGTATTTT
V: TRBV5-1; length: 13; size: -; J: TRBJ2-1; D: TRBD1; CDR3: CASSLKVDREQFF; DNA: TGCGCCAGCAGCTTGAAAGTGGACAGGGAGCAGTTCTTC
V: TRBV3-1; length: 17; size: -; J: TRBJ1-4; D: -; CDR3: CAFSFSFLGSDNEKLFF; DNA: TGTGCCTTCAGTTTTAGCTTCTTGGGTTCGGATAATGAAAAACTGTTTTTT
V: TRBV10-2; length: 16; size: -; J: TRBJ2-2; D: TRBD1; CDR3: CASSEMGQGPTGELFF; DNA: TGCGCCAGCAGTGAGATGGGACAGGGGCCCACCGGGGAGCTGTTTTTT
V: TRBV12-3/TRBV12-4; length: 14; size: -; J: TRBJ2-1; D: -; CDR3: CATTVGPGYNEQFF; DNA: TGTGCCACCACCGTGGGTCCGGGATACAATGAGCAGTTCTTC
V: TRBV19; length: 14; size: -; J: TRBJ2-1; D: -; CDR3: CASSTGSSYNEQFF; DNA: TGTGCCAGTAGTACAGGAAGCTCCTACAATGAGCAGTTCTTC
V: TRBV20-1; length: 14; size: few; J: TRBJ2-5; D: -; CDR3: CSAPLSHLWETQYF; DNA: TGCAGTGCCCCTCTTAGTCACCTCTGGGAGACCCAGTACTTC
V: TRBV7-8; length: 17; size: -; J: TRBJ2-1; D: -; CDR3: CASSRPTSHSSYNEQFF; DNA: TGTGCCAGCAGCCGACCAACTAGCCACAGCTCCTACAATGAGCAGTTCTTC
V: TRBV5-1; length: 20; size: many; J: TRBJ2-6; D: TRBD1; CDR3: CASSWDRGRILASGANVLTF; DNA: TGCGCCAGCAGCTGGGACAGGGGGCGCATATTGGCGTCTGGGGCCAACGTCCTGACTTTC
V: TRBV12-3/TRBV12-4; length: 13; size: -; J: TRBJ2-1; D: -; CDR3: CASSQEDGNEQFF; DNA: TGTGCCAGCAGTCAAGAGGACGGGAATGAGCAGTTCTTC
V: TRBV7-2; length: 14; size: -; J: TRBJ2-1; D: -; CDR3: CASSSGLPYNEQFF; DNA: TGTGCCAGCAGCTCCGGGTTACCCTACAATGAGCAGTTCTTC
V: TRBV24-1; length: 15; size: -; J: TRBJ2-3; D: -; CDR3: CATGFSLGGTDTQYF; DNA: TGTGCCACGGGTTTTTCTTTGGGGGGCACAGATACGCAGTATTTT
V: TRBV20-1; length: 14; size: few; J: TRBJ2-7; D: -; CDR3: CSVLAPGQSYEQYF; DNA: TGCAGTGTCTTGGCCCCCGGTCAGTCCTACGAGCAGTACTTC
V: TRBV7-3; length: 13; size: many; J: TRBJ2-3; D: -; CDR3: CASSSPPSVTQYF; DNA: TGTGCCAGCAGCTCCCCGCCTAGCGTTACGCAGTATTTT
V: TRBV18; length: 15; size: -; J: TRBJ2-7; D: -; CDR3: CASSPRGPTAYEQYF; DNA: TGTGCCAGCTCACCAAGAGGCCCCACCGCCTACGAGCAGTACTTC